Sequencing of this T cell receptor (beta chain) was carried out in a study of T cells in women clearing cervical HPV infection (dated by TCRdb to 2016 to 2018). Concerning the study at large: The cases were around 23 women with histologically confirmed HPV16-related CIN3 or worse, and 2 of those women had invasive cancers. For cases, the median interval between lesion detection and blood sampling was about 150 days, with an interquartile range of roughly 80 to 230 days. Cases and controls were matched on age within five years and on year of sample collection. The controls were fewer than 30 women whose single incident HPV16 infection cleared within 12 months with no development of precancer or cancer. The parent cohort enrolled over 8,500 women aged 18 or older in Guanacaste, Costa Rica, in about 1992 to 1994 and followed the women for around seven years. As quality controls, five blinded duplicates were added to each group, bringing the total to about 60 samples made up of around 50 participants and 10 replicates. Nested within Costa Rica's Guanacaste HPV Natural History Study, an exploratory proof-of-principle case-control study compared TCR repertoires across cervical HPV16 outcomes. Cases had a median age of approximately 34 years and controls had a median age of approximately 37, with no significant differences in baseline characteristics. HLA typing was available for only a few women, so HLA type could not be excluded as a confounder. Blood from cases was collected at the visit where the lesion was first found, while blood from controls was collected once the infection could no longer be detected.

The paper as a whole reports these results and caveats: Cases had lower TRBV6-7 relative abundance than controls (about 0.1% versus 0.15%; Bonferroni P = 0.0008). Because the number of T cells in each sample was unknown, differences in richness could reflect differing T-cell content rather than repertoire biology. Significantly higher TCR repertoire richness was observed in CIN3+ cases than in controls across sequencing depths, whereas no difference in evenness was found. Because of the cross-sectional design, the study could not determine whether the associations came before infection or resulted from infection, and neither effector/memory subsets nor HPV-specific T cells were isolated. By combining richness with V gene abundances, random forest classifiers separated cases from controls with an estimated AUC of just over 0.8.

Remarks on this clone: The clone's antigen remains unknown. The read terminates 3 residues ahead of where the CDR3 ends, so the germline J gene completes it.

TCR beta CDR3 regions were amplified by multiplex PCR using the immunoSEQ assay from an average of around 1,200 ng genomic DNA per sample. Primer bias was corrected in the assay by using a complete synthetic TCR repertoire to establish an amplification baseline. The amplicons were sequenced using the Illumina platform. Per the authors' processing: Sequences were error-corrected by clustering with frequency ratios and a modified nearest-neighbor algorithm, then analyzed in the immunoSEQ Analyzer with IMGT gene definitions. At each rarefaction depth, TCR richness and evenness were averaged across 20 rarefaction repeats, and samples with fewer sequences than that depth were excluded. V, D and J gene relative abundances were compared between groups with Wilcoxon rank sum tests, applying FDR correction. For the blinded duplicates, the intraclass correlation was approximately 96% for TCR richness and averaged approximately 76% across 66 gene segments. TCRdb's version of the immuneACCESS table is confined to in-frame rearrangements and falls short of the full clone set. An unresolved V gene accounts for under half of the shortfall where checked; the remainder is of unknown origin. Clonal size and the V and J genes are those of that table, whereas D and trimming came from the DNA. The sample table on file contains approximately 35,000 clones. The top ten clones comprise under 8.5% of the sample.

Every participant had a single incident cervical HPV16 infection, and prevalent HPV16 infections were excluded. Cervical HPV DNA was detected with MY09/MY11 PCR, and genotyping was done with dot-blot hybridization. About 14 mL of heparinized blood were centrifuged, and the buffy coat was aliquoted, frozen at -30°C, then stored at -80°C. Genomic DNA was extracted from buffy coat specimens using QIAGEN kits. As encoded in the germline V gene (reference sequence), CDR1 is SEHNR while CDR2 is FQNEAQ. The CDR3, from cysteine to phenylalanine, totals 12 residues. Sequencing covers 27 bases of the CDR3, shown here with the frame starting at base 1.

This receptor was identified in a woman aged 18 to 75 with a cervical HPV16 infection that either progressed to CIN3+ or cleared (not recorded which). The sequence is built from TRBV7-9 and TRBJ2-4, with no reliable assignment of the D segment. Material: blood buffy coat. The CDR3 has the sequence CASLEANYGQYF. Incomplete CDR3 DNA: TGTGCCAGCCTAGAGGCTAACTATGGT.